A selection of T cell receptor beta chains follows, all from one sample in a study of blood T cells in healthy people across ages. TCRdb reprocessed the 5' RACE reads via MiXCR and lists one record per CDR3 protein. This sample yields about 730,000 distinct CDR3 sequences, of which more than 40% are seen a single time; around a fifth belongs to the top ten. Material: blood. The source is an older woman in good health. Both conserved end residues are part of each CDR3. Each record gives: CDR3 protein, CDR3 length, V gene, J gene.

CASSPGGANSPLHF	14	TRBV5-1	TRBJ1-6
CASTGGGAYNEQFF	14	TRBV2	TRBJ2-1
CASRPNVGQGGNTIYF	16	TRBV6-5	TRBJ1-3
CSARDHRGGLHTATQYF	17	TRBV20-1	TRBJ2-3
CSVEDPRTDSTDTQYF	16	TRBV29-1	TRBJ2-3
CASRDRDRTYEQYF	14	TRBV6-5	TRBJ2-7
CASSRAGTAGANVLTF	16	TRBV28	TRBJ2-6
CSAGPTGSGKLFF	13	TRBV20-1	TRBJ1-4
CSARGASGDLYNEQYF	16	TRBV20-1	TRBJ2-5
CASRRDTDYGYTF	13	TRBV7-9	TRBJ1-2
CASSFWDGNEKLFF	14	TRBV12-3/TRBV12-4	TRBJ1-4
CASRAIPSYEQYF	13	TRBV5-1	TRBJ2-7
CASSQTSGTGDEQYF	15	TRBV4-3	TRBJ2-7
CASSPNLPYEQYF	13	TRBV6-2/TRBV6-3	TRBJ2-7
CASSRVMGGDSNQPQHF	17	TRBV7-9	TRBJ1-5
CASTYGGNTEAFF	13	TRBV13	TRBJ1-1
CASSSGLNYGYTF	13	TRBV18	TRBJ1-2
CASSETSQETQYF	13	TRBV5-1	TRBJ2-5
CASSMDNSYEQYF	13	TRBV5-1	TRBJ2-7
CATSGVKSNTDTQYF	15	TRBV28	TRBJ2-3
CASSPSGTGSGRSGEQYF	18	TRBV28	TRBJ2-5
CAISEPDLAGGRGDTQYF	18	TRBV10-3	TRBJ2-3
CSVTSGSMQYF	11	TRBV29-1	TRBJ2-7
CASGLSLETQYF	12	TRBV12-5	TRBJ2-5
CASSPNFNEQFF	12	TRBV9	TRBJ2-1
CSAPTAEETQYF	12	TRBV20-1	TRBJ2-5
CASSWESTTEAFF	13	TRBV12-3/TRBV12-4	TRBJ1-1
CASSPGQEYSNQPQHF	16	TRBV5-1	TRBJ1-5
CASATRDSTNEKLFF	15	TRBV5-1	TRBJ1-4
CASSETGGMSHEQYF	15	TRBV6-1	TRBJ2-7
CASSFRGQPQHF	12	TRBV5-8	TRBJ1-5
CASSFQDRRRETQYF	15	TRBV27	TRBJ2-5
CASSLTGNYKQYF	13	TRBV7-3	TRBJ2-7
CASSLEPGGSIYF	13	TRBV27	TRBJ1-3
CASSPWGSNQPQHF	14	TRBV27	TRBJ1-5
CASSLEGTGGTEAFF	15	TRBV12-3/TRBV12-4	TRBJ1-1
CASSLIYEQYF	11	TRBV6-2/TRBV6-3	TRBJ2-7
CASSFIGGEEQYF	13	TRBV11-1	TRBJ2-5
CASSLYSGQDVYGYTF	16	TRBV7-3	TRBJ1-2
CASSLAGNNEQFF	13	TRBV11-2	TRBJ2-1
CASSLGRGWDNEQFF	15	TRBV5-8	TRBJ2-1
CASSLGGTGSYEQYF	15	TRBV5-1	-
CASSFGTSGLYEQYF	15	TRBV5-1	TRBJ2-7
CASIGYGREGNTYNEQFF	18	TRBV28	TRBJ2-1
CAISPGQGEETQYF	14	TRBV24-1	TRBJ2-5
CASSWGQGPGGAQYF	15	TRBV27	TRBJ2-7
CASSFELAGVWETQYF	16	TRBV7-9	TRBJ2-5
CASSPSGQGIDEQYF	15	TRBV5-1	TRBJ2-7
CSVGLEGDEQFF	12	TRBV29-1	TRBJ2-1
CASSLAREGQFF	12	TRBV7-2	TRBJ2-1
CATSDPRVGANVLTF	15	TRBV24-1	TRBJ2-6